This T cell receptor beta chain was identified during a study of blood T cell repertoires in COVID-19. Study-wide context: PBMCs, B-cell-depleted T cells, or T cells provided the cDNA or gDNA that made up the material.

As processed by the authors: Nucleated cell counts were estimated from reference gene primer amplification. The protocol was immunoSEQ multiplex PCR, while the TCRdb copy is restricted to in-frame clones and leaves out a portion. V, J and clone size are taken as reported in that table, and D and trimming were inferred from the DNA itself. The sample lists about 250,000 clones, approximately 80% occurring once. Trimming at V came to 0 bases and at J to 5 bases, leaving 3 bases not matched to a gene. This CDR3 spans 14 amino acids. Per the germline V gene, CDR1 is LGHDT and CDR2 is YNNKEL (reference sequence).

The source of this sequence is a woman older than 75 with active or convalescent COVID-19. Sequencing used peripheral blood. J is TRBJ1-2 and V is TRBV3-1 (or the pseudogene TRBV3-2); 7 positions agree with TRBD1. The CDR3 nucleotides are TGTGCCAGCAGCCAAGAGACAGGGCGGTATGGCTACACCTTC. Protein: CASSQETGRYGYTF.